The clone carrying this TCR beta chain is medium-sized by share. The antigen is unknown. This specimen comes from a study of prognosis after radiotherapy for stage I lung cancer. Study-level background: Tumors were squamous cell carcinoma in roughly 7 patients and adenocarcinoma in around 13. The radiotherapy was SBRT split into 3 to 5 fractions, giving a biologically effective dose of at least 100 Gy. The study's findings and limits: Some TCR clones were expanded. Whether these clones were tumor-specific was not determined.

Deletions cut 3 bases from V and 0 bases from J, with 9 bases between. CDR1 LNHDA and CDR2 SQIVND come from the germline V gene (reference sequence). The CDR3 totals 15 residues. The authors amplified TCR beta CDR3 from genomic DNA using two-round multiplex PCR. For every TRBV and TRBJ gene, a specific primer was used in first-round PCR. TCRdb re-called the multiplex PCR reads with MiXCR, one entry per CDR3 protein. This table holds around 30,000 distinct CDR3 sequences, about 34% found once. The sample in question was PBMCs, obtained before or after stereotactic body radiation therapy (not recorded which). This chain uses TRBV19 with TRBJ1-5, with D tentatively TRBD1 (5 bases). The receptor was isolated from a donor over 45 with non-small cell lung cancer. The CDR3 nucleotides read TGTGCCAGTAGTATCCGGGACGGTAGCAATCAGCCCCAGCATTTT. Translated, it gives CASSIRDGSNQPQHF.